This TCR beta chain originates from a study of blood T cell repertoires in COVID-19. Background on the study: The United States, Italy and Spain provided the acute and convalescent COVID-19 samples. T cells, B-cell-depleted T cells, or PBMCs supplied cDNA or gDNA.

Measured with immunoSEQ multiplex PCR; TCRdb has only the in-frame clones, and not every one. The top ten clones hold about an eighth of a sample with tens of thousands of clones, more than 85% of them seen once. Trimming removed 3 bases at V and 4 bases at J, with 16 bases between. CDR1 is MDHEN, CDR2 SYDVKM, per germline. The CDR3 has 16 amino acids. Sequenced material: peripheral blood. The sequence was collected from a human donor with active COVID-19. The donor label of this sample is uncertain. The chain joins TRBV28 to TRBJ2-1, with a tentative D call TRBD1 (6 bases). CDR3 coding DNA: TGTGCCAGCAGTTTTTCGAGACAGGAAGCTTACAATGAGCAGTTCTTC. Translating gives CASSFSRQEAYNEQFF.